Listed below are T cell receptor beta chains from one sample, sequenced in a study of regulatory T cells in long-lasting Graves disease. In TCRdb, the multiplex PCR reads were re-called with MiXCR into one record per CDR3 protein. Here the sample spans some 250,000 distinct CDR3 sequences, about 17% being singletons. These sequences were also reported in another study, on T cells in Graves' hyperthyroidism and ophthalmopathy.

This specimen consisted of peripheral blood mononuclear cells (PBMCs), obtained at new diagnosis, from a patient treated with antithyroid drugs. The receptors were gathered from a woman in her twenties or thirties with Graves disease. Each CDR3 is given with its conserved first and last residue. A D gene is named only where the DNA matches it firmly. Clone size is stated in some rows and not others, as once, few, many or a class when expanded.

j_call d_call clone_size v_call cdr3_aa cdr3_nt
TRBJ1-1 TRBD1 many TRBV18 CASSPRGQGNTEAFF TGTGCCAGCTCTCCCAGGGGACAGGGGAACACTGAAGCTTTCTTT
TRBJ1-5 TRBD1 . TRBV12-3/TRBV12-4 CASTWTGRRGQPQHF TGTGCCAGCACCTGGACAGGGAGACGGGGACAGCCCCAGCATTTT
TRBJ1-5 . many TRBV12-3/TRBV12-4 CASSYRVSNQPQHF TGTGCCAGCAGTTACAGGGTTAGCAATCAGCCCCAGCATTTT
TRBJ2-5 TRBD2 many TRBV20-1 CSGNVGSGAETQYF TGCAGTGGAAACGTCGGTAGCGGGGCTGAGACCCAGTACTTC
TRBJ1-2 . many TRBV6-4 CASSEQPTNYGYTF TGTGCCAGCAGTGAGCAGCCAACTAACTATGGCTACACCTTC
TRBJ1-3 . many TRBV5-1 CASSLGRQTADTIYF TGCGCCAGCAGCTTGGGGAGACAGACCGCTGACACCATATATTTT
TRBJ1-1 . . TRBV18 CASSPQGIGTEAFF TGTGCCAGCTCACCCCAGGGTATAGGTACTGAAGCTTTCTTT
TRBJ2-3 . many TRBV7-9 CASSSQAGFWNF TGTGCCAGCAGCTCCCAGGCGGGATTTTGGAATTTT
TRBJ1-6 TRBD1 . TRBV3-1 CASSQQGGNSPLHF TGTGCCAGCAGCCAGCAGGGGGGGAATTCACCCCTCCACTTT
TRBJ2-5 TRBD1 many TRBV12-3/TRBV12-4 CASRPTGGQETQYF TGTGCCAGCAGACCGACAGGGGGCCAAGAGACCCAGTACTTC
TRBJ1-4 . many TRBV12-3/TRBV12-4 CASSLYADSTNEKLFF TGTGCCAGCAGTTTGTATGCGGACTCAACTAATGAAAAACTGTTTTTT
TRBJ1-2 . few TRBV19 CASTGRSRGDVDYGYTF TGTGCCAGTACAGGGAGGAGTAGGGGGGACGTTGACTATGGCTACACCTTC
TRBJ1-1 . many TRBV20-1 CSAEGDTEAFF TGCAGTGCTGAGGGTGACACTGAAGCTTTCTTT
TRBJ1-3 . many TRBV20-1 CSASGVISGNTIYF TGCAGTGCTAGTGGGGTTATCTCTGGAAACACCATATATTTT
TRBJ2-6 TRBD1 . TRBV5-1 CASSTTGFGANVLTF TGCGCCAGCAGCACGACAGGGTTCGGGGCCAACGTCCTGACTTTC
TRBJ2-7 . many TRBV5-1 CASSFRGSYEQYF TGCGCCAGCAGCTTTAGGGGCTCCTACGAGCAGTACTTC
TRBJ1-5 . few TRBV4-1 CASSQEFSMGNQPQHF TGCGCCAGCAGCCAAGAATTCTCGATGGGGAATCAGCCCCAGCATTTT
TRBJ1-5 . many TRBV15 CATSRRDGAVQPQHF TGTGCCACCAGCAGGCGGGACGGGGCCGTCCAGCCCCAGCATTTT
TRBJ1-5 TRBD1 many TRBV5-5 CASSWNTGDLNQPQHF TGTGCCAGCAGCTGGAACACAGGGGATCTCAATCAGCCCCAGCATTTT
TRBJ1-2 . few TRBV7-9 CASSFLWGDDGYTF TGTGCCAGCAGCTTTCTGTGGGGGGACGATGGCTACACCTTC
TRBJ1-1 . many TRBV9 CASSVVNSKNTEAFF TGTGCCAGCAGCGTAGTAAACAGCAAGAACACTGAAGCTTTCTTT
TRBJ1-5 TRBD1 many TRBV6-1 CASAAQGAQPQHF TGTGCCAGCGCCGCACAGGGGGCTCAGCCCCAGCATTTT
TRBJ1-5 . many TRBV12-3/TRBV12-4 CASSDLGGGSNQPQHF TGTGCCAGCAGCGACCTAGGGGGGGGTAGCAATCAGCCCCAGCATTTT
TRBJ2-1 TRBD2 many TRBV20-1 CSAIPTSGAGKGSYNEQFF TGCAGTGCTATTCCGACTAGCGGGGCCGGTAAAGGGTCCTACAATGAGCAGTTCTTC
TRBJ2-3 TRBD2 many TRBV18 CASSQTSGEDTQYF TGTGCCAGCTCCCAGACTAGCGGGGAGGATACGCAGTATTTT
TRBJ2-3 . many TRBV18 CASSPPARASTDTQYF TGTGCCAGCTCACCACCTGCAAGAGCCTCCACAGATACGCAGTATTTT
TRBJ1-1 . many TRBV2 CASSADPNTEAFF TGTGCCAGCAGCGCGGACCCGAACACTGAAGCTTTCTTT
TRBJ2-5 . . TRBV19 CASSGRQTVQETQYF TGTGCCAGTAGTGGGCGACAGACAGTACAAGAGACCCAGTACTTC
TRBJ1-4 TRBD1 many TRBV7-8 CASSGIRGTSKLFF TGTGCCAGCAGCGGAATCAGGGGGACGTCGAAACTGTTTTTT
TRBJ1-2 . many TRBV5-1 CASSLGDIPHGLHGYTF TGTGCCAGCAGCTTAGGGGACATACCTCATGGATTACATGGCTACACCTTC
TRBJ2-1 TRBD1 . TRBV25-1 CASSRDRAYNEQFF TGTGCCAGCAGCCGGGACAGAGCCTACAATGAGCAGTTCTTC
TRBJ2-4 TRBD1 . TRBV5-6 CASSLAPLQGDIQYF TGTGCCAGCAGCTTGGCCCCCTTACAGGGGGACATTCAGTACTTC
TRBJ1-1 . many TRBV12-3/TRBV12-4 CASTTQITEAFF TGTGCCAGCACTACCCAGATCACTGAAGCTTTCTTT
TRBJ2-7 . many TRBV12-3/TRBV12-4 CASSLGRTYEQYF TGTGCCAGCAGTTTGGGTAGGACCTACGAGCAGTACTTC
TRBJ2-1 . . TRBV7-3 CASSQVVEGPLFF TGTGCCAGCAGCCAAGTGGTGGAGGGCCCTCTGTTCTTC
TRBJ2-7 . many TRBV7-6 CASSLWREAEQYF TGTGCCAGCAGCTTATGGCGAGAGGCCGAGCAGTACTTC
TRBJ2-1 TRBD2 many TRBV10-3 CAISGSGTTRIYNEQFF TGTGCCATCAGTGGATCCGGGACTACTCGTATCTACAATGAGCAGTTCTTC
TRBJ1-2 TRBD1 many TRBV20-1 CSARGGTGGNGYTF TGCAGTGCTAGGGGGGGGACAGGGGGAAATGGCTACACCTTC
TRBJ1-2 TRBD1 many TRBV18 CASSQGQELYGYTF TGTGCCAGCTCACAGGGACAGGAACTCTATGGCTACACCTTC
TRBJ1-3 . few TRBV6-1 CASSEMVQSGNTIYF TGTGCCAGCAGTGAAATGGTCCAGTCTGGAAACACCATATATTTT
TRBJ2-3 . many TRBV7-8 CASSHSSLGTQYF TGTGCCAGCAGCCACTCCTCACTGGGTACGCAGTATTTT
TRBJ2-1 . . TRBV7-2 CASSSYRETKQFF TGTGCCAGCAGCTCGTACAGGGAAACTAAGCAGTTCTTC
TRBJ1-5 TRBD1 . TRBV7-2 CASSLGGGTGVQPQHF TGTGCCAGCAGCTTAGGCGGCGGGACAGGGGTTCAGCCCCAGCATTTT
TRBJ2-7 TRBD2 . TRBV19 CASSPTGGAGYNYEQYF TGTGCCAGTAGTCCCACCGGGGGGGCAGGCTATAACTACGAGCAGTACTTC
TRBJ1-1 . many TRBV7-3 CASSPVNTEAFF TGTGCCAGCTCACCGGTGAACACTGAAGCTTTCTTT
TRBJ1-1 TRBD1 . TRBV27 CASRAAPGGGTEAFF TGTGCCAGCAGGGCTGCACCAGGGGGGGGTACTGAAGCTTTCTTT
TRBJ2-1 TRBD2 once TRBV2 CASSELGGGAREQFF TGTGCCAGCAGTGAATTGGGCGGGGGGGCCAGGGAGCAGTTCTTC
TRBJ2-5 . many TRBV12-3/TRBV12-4 CASSLWQGGETQYF TGTGCCAGCAGTTTATGGCAGGGTGGAGAGACCCAGTACTTC
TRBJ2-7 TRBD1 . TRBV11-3 CASSRDSTYEQYF TGTGCCAGCAGCCGGGACAGTACCTACGAGCAGTACTTC
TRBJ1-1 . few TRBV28 CASSYVGELDTEAFF TGTGCCAGCAGTTACGTCGGGGAATTGGACACTGAAGCTTTCTTT
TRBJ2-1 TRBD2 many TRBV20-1 CSASGGTSGGREQFF TGCAGTGCTAGTGGAGGGACTAGCGGGGGGCGTGAGCAGTTCTTC
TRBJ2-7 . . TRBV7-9 CASRGWGETYEQYF TGTGCCAGCAGGGGCTGGGGGGAGACCTACGAGCAGTACTTC
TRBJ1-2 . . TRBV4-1 CASSQGQGRQYGYTF TGCGCCAGCAGCCAAGGTCAGGGGCGGCAGTATGGCTACACCTTC
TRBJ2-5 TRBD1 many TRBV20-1 CSAPFTRGLQETQYF TGCAGTGCTCCTTTTACCAGGGGGTTACAAGAGACCCAGTACTTC
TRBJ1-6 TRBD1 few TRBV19 CASSIRTGGNLPLHF TGTGCCAGTAGTATCCGGACAGGGGGGAATTTACCCCTCCACTTT
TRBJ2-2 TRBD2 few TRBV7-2 CASSWGRTSGGANGELFF TGTGCCAGCAGCTGGGGGAGGACTAGCGGGGGGGCCAACGGGGAGCTGTTTTTT
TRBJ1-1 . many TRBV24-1 CATWTAKNTEAFF TGTGCCACCTGGACCGCGAAAAACACTGAAGCTTTCTTT
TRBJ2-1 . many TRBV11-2 CASSLVQGGLYEQFF TGTGCCAGCAGCTTAGTGCAGGGGGGTTTGTATGAGCAGTTCTTC
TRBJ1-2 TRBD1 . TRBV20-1 CSAGSPGQGAYGYTF TGCAGTGCTGGTTCCCCGGGACAGGGGGCGTATGGCTACACCTTC